This entry is about one TCR beta chain. What it recognizes is unknown. Unique molecular identifiers featured in each of the TCR beta cDNA libraries. In TCRdb, the PCR reads were re-called with MiXCR into one record per CDR3 protein. The data contain roughly 430,000 distinct CDR3 sequences, approximately 39% of them singletons. This CDR3 region has 15 residues. The germline CDR1 and CDR2 sequences are SGDLS and YYNGEE. The V gene lost 4 bases and the J gene lost 1 base, with 12 bases spanning the gap. This entry is derived from a study of post-analysis software for immune sequencing data. Study context: Recorded disease courses covered relapsing-remitting, secondary progressive and progressive-relapsing multiple sclerosis. Some patients had no subtype annotation. General study findings and limits: Multiple sclerosis patients had significantly lower normalized Chao1 diversity than controls. F-measure co-clustering was strong for batch-matched samples. Five or six TRBV segments were significantly more frequent in patients than in controls. TRBV5-6, TRBV5-1 and TRBV20-1 were among these segments.

This TCR came from a girl aged 2 to 10 with multiple sclerosis. Sequenced: blood. J is TRBJ2-1 and V is TRBV9; tentative D call: TRBD2 (6 bases). This CDR3 is CASSPREKSYNEQFF. The CDR3 coding sequence is TGTGCCAGCAGCCCACGGGAGAAGTCCTACAATGAGCAGTTCTTC.